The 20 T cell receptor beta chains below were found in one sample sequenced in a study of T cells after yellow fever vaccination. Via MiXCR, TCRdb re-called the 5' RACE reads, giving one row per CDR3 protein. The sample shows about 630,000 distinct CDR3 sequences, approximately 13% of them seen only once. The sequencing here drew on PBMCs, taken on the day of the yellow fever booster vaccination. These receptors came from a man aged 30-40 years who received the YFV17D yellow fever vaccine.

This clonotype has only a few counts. Written as DNA, the CDR3 is TGTGCCAGCAGCACCTATAGACAGTCGGCTGGAAACACCATATATTTT. Residues: CASSTYRQSAGNTIYF. The genes are TRBV9 and TRBJ1-3, with a tentative D call TRBD1 (5 bases). The CDR3 totals 16 residues. Germline V gene lookup returns CDR1 SGDLS and CDR2 YYNGEE. V was clipped by 4 bases and J by 2 bases, with 16 bases between them.

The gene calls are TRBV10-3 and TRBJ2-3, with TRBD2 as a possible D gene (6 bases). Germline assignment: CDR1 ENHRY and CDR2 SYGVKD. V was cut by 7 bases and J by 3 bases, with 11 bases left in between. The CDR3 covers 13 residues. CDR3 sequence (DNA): TGTGCCATCAAACGGGAGCCGACAGATACGCAGTATTTT. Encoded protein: CAIKREPTDTQYF.

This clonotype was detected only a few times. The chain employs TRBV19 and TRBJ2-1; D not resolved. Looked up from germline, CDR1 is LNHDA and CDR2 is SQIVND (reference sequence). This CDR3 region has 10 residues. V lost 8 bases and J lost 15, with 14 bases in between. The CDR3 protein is CASRSGDLFF. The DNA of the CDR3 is TGTGCCAGTCGTTCAGGAGATTTGTTCTTC.

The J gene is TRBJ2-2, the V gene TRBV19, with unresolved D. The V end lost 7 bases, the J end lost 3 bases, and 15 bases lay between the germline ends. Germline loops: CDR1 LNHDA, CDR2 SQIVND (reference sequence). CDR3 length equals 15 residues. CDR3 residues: CASIRASTDTGELFF. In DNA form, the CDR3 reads TGTGCCAGTATTAGGGCCTCTACGGACACCGGGGAGCTGTTTTTT.

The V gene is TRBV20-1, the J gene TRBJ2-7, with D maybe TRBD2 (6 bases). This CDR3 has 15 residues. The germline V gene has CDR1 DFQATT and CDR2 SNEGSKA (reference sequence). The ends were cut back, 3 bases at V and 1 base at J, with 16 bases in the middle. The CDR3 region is CSASPAAGSSYEQYF. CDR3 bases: TGCAGTGCTAGCCCCGCGGCGGGGTCGTCCTACGAGCAGTACTTC.

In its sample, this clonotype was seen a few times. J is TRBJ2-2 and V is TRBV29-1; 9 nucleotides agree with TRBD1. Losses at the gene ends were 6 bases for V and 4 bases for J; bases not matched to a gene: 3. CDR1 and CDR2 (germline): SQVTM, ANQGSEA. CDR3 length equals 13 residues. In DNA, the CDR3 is TGCAGCGTAGGGGACAGGGCCACCGGGGAGCTGTTTTTT. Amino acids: CSVGDRATGELFF.

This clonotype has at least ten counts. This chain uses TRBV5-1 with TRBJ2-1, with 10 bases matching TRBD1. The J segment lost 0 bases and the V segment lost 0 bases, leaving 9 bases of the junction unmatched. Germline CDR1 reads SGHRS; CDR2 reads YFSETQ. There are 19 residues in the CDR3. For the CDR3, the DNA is TGCGCCAGCAGCTTGGGGACAGGGGGTTCAATGAGCTCCTACAATGAGCAGTTCTTC. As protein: CASSLGTGGSMSSYNEQFF.

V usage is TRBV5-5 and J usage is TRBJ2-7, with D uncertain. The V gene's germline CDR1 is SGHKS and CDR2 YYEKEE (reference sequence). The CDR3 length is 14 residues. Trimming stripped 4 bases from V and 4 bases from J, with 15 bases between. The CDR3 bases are TGTGCCAGCAGCCAAACTACAGCCGTGTACGAGCAGTACTTC. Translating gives CASSQTTAVYEQYF.

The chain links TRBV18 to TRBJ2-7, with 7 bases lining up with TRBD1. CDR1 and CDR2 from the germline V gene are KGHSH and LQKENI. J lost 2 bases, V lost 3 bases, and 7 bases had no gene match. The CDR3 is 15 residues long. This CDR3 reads CASSPQARGTYEQYF. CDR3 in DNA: TGTGCCAGCTCACCCCAGGCCAGGGGGACCTACGAGCAGTACTTC.

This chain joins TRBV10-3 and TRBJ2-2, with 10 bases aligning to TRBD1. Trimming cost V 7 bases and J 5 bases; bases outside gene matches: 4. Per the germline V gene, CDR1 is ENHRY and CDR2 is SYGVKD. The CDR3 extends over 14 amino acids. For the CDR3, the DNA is TGTGCCATCACCCGGGACAGGGGTACCGGGGAGCTGTTTTTT. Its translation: CAITRDRGTGELFF.

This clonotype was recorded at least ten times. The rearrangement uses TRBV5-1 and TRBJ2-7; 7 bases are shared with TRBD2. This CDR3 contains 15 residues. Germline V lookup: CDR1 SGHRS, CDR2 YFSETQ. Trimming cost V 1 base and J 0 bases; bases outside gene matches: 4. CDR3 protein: CASSLTSANSYEQYF. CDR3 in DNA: TGCGCCAGCAGCTTGACTAGCGCAAACTCCTACGAGCAGTACTTC.

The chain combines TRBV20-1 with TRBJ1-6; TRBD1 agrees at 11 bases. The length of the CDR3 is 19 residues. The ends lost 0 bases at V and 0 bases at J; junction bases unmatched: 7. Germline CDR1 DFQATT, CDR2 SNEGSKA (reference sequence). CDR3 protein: CSARDGGTGGGSYNSPLHF. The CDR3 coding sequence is TGCAGTGCTAGAGATGGAGGGACAGGGGGGGGCTCCTATAATTCACCCCTCCACTTT.

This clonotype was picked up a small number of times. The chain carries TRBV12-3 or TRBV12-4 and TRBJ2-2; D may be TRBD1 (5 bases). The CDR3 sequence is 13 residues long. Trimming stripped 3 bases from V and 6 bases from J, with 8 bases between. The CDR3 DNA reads TGTGCCAGCAGTTTGTACAGGCCCGGGGAGCTGTTTTTT. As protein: CASSLYRPGELFF.

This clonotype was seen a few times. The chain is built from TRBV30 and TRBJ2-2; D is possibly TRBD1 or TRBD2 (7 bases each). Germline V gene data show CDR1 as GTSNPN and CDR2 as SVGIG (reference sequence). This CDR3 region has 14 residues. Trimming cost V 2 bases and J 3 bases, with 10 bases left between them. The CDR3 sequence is CAWSQGGHTGELFF. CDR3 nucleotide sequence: TGTGCCTGGAGTCAGGGGGGGCACACCGGGGAGCTGTTTTTT.

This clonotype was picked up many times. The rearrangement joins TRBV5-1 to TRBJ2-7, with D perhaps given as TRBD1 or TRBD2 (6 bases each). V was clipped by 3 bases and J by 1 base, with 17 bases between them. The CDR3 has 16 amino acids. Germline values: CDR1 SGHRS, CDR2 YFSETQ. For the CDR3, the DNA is TGCGCCAGCAGCTCGGGGGCCAGGACTTCTTCCTACGAGCAGTACTTC. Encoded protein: CASSSGARTSSYEQYF.

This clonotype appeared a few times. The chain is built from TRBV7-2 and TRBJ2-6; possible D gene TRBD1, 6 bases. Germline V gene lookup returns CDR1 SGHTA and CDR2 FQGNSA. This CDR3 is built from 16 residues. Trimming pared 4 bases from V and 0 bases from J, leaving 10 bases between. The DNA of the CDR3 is TGTGCCAGCAGCTCATACAGGGCCTCTGGGGCCAACGTCCTGACTTTC. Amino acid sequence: CASSSYRASGANVLTF.

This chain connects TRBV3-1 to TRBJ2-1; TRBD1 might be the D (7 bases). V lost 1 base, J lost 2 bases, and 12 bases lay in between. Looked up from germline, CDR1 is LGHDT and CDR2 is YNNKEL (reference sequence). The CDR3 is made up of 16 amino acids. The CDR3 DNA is TGTGCCAGCAGCCAAGTTGGAGGGGGCACCTACAATGAGCAGTTCTTC. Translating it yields CASSQVGGGTYNEQFF.

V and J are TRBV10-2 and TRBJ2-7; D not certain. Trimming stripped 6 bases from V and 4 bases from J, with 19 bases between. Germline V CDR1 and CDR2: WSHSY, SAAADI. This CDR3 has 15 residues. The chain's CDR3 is CASSDRQIGLYEQYF. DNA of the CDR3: TGCGCCAGCAGCGACCGCCAGATAGGATTATACGAGCAGTACTTC.

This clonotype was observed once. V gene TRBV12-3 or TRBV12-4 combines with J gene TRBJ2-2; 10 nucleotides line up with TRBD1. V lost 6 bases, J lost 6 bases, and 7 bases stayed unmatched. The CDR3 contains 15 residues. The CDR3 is CASRPGQGFSGELFF. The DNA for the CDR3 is TGTGCCAGCAGACCGGGACAGGGGTTCTCCGGGGAGCTGTTTTTT.

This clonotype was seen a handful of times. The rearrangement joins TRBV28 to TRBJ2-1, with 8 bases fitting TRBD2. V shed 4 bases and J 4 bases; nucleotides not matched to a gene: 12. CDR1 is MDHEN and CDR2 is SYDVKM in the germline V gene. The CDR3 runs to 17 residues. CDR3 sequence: CASSSTGWVAGYNEQFF. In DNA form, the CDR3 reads TGTGCCAGCAGTTCGACCGGGTGGGTAGCGGGGTACAATGAGCAGTTCTTC.